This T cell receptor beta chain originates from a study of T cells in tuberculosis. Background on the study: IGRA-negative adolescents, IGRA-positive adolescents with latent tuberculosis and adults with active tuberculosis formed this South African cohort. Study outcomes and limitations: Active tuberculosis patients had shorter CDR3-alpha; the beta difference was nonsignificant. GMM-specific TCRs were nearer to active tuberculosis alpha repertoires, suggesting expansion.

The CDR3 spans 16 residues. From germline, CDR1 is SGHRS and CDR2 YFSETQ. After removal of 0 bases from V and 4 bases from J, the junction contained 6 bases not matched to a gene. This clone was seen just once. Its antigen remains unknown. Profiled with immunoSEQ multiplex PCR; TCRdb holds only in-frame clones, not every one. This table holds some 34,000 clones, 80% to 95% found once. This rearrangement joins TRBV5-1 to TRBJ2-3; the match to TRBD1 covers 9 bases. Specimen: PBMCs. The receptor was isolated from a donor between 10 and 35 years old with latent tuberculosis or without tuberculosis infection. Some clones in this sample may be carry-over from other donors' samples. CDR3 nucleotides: TGCGCCAGCAGCTTGGAGGGACAGGGCCCAGCAGATACGCAGTATTTT. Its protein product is CASSLEGQGPADTQYF.